This is a list of T cell receptor beta chains from one sample in a study of Ad26.COV2.S vaccination and SARS-CoV-2 variants. Measured with immunoSEQ multiplex PCR; TCRdb has only the in-frame clones, and not every one. This sample has about 680,000 clones, with around 90% found just once. The material sequenced was peripheral blood, taken in a trial of Ad26.COV2.S vaccine versus placebo. These receptors were collected from a person between 18 and 65 years old who received the Ad26.COV2.S COVID-19 vaccine or a placebo. Each CDR3 is given with its conserved first and last residue. The D gene is left open where the match is weak. Size is stated for part of the rows, as once, few or many counts, or as a class when the clone is expanded.

j_call | v_call | clone_size | d_call | cdr3_aa | cdr3_nt
TRBJ1-5 | TRBV21-1 | NA | NA | CASSAWGGNNQPQHF | TGTGCCAGCAGCGCGTGGGGGGGGAACAATCAGCCCCAGCATTTT
TRBJ1-1 | TRBV11-3 | NA | NA | CASSPGTNTEAFF | TGTGCCAGCAGCCCTGGGACGAACACTGAAGCTTTCTTT
TRBJ1-2 | TRBV30 | NA | NA | CAWSVYVLGQRYGYTF | TGTGCCTGGAGTGTATACGTCTTGGGGCAGCGCTATGGCTACACCTTC
TRBJ2-1 | TRBV24-1 | NA | NA | CATSDYSASYNEQFF | TGTGCCACCAGTGATTACAGCGCCTCCTACAATGAGCAGTTCTTC
TRBJ1-3 | TRBV18 | NA | NA | CASSSVTAVNSGNTIYF | TGTGCCAGCTCATCGGTAACCGCAGTCAACTCTGGAAACACCATATATTTT
TRBJ2-7 | TRBV11-2 | NA | NA | CASSVGGPFYEQYF | TGTGCCAGCAGCGTGGGGGGGCCCTTCTACGAGCAGTACTTC
TRBJ2-3 | TRBV5-5 | NA | NA | CASSPGPITDTQYF | TGTGCCAGCAGCCCAGGACCTATCACAGATACGCAGTATTTT
TRBJ2-7 | TRBV15 | NA | TRBD2 | CATSRGLAGGLYEQYF | TGTGCCACCAGCAGAGGACTAGCGGGAGGGCTCTACGAGCAGTACTTC
TRBJ2-7 | TRBV5-1 | NA | NA | CASSLGTIPYEQYF | TGCGCCAGCAGCTTGGGTACCATTCCCTACGAGCAGTACTTC
TRBJ1-5 | TRBV3-1/TRBV3-2 | NA | NA | CASSPQGGANYQPQHF | TGTGCCAGCAGCCCCCAAGGTGGGGCGAACTATCAGCCCCAGCATTTT
TRBJ1-2 | TRBV7-8 | NA | NA | CASSLVQGVYGYTF | TGTGCCAGCAGCTTAGTGCAGGGTGTCTATGGCTACACCTTC
TRBJ2-7 | TRBV10-3 | NA | TRBD1 | CAIRGTGFFEQYF | TGTGCCATCAGAGGGACAGGGTTCTTCGAGCAGTACTTC
TRBJ1-2 | TRBV9 | NA | NA | CASSVGSLNYGYTF | TGTGCCAGCAGCGTAGGGAGCCTTAACTATGGCTACACCTTC
TRBJ2-2 | TRBV9 | NA | TRBD1 | CASSATGGPTGELFF | TGTGCCAGCAGCGCGACAGGGGGCCCCACCGGGGAGCTGTTTTTT
TRBJ2-1 | TRBV6-2/TRBV6-3 | NA | TRBD2 | CASSYSGLAGVLGNEQFF | TGTGCCAGCAGTTACTCGGGACTAGCGGGAGTTTTGGGCAATGAGCAGTTCTTC
TRBJ1-2 | TRBV11-2 | NA | NA | CASSPAFGGPNYGYTF | TGTGCCAGCAGCCCCGCATTTGGGGGGCCTAACTATGGCTACACCTTC
TRBJ2-3 | TRBV6-5 | NA | NA | CATDTDTQYF | TGTGCCACCGACACAGATACGCAGTATTTT
TRBJ2-5 | TRBV9 | once | TRBD2 | CASSVSPSGGKETQYF | TGTGCCAGCAGCGTAAGTCCCAGCGGGGGGAAAGAGACCCAGTACTTC
TRBJ1-1 | TRBV19 | NA | NA | CASSMMEGREAFF | TGTGCCAGTAGTATGATGGAGGGCAGGGAAGCTTTCTTT
TRBJ2-7 | TRBV2 | NA | NA | CASSEDRGTTSGRSEQYF | TGTGCCAGCAGTGAGGACAGGGGTACGACTAGCGGGCGATCCGAGCAGTACTTC
TRBJ1-4 | TRBV5-5 | NA | TRBD1 | CASSWAGGNEKLFF | TGTGCCAGCAGCTGGGCAGGGGGTAATGAAAAACTGTTTTTT
TRBJ2-5 | TRBV6-1 | NA | NA | CASSELPIQMTQYF | TGTGCCAGCAGTGAACTCCCCATCCAGATGACCCAGTACTTC
TRBJ1-5 | TRBV3-1/TRBV3-2 | few | NA | CASSQGGGNNQPQHF | TGTGCCAGCAGCCAGGGGGGCGGTAACAATCAGCCCCAGCATTTT
TRBJ1-3 | TRBV30 | NA | NA | CAWSGGWTVTGNTIYF | TGTGCCTGGAGTGGGGGTTGGACAGTGACTGGAAACACCATATATTTT
TRBJ1-1 | TRBV7-9 | NA | NA | CASSATTGTVNTEAFF | TGTGCCAGCAGCGCAACCACCGGGACGGTTAACACTGAAGCTTTCTTT
TRBJ1-5 | TRBV10-1 | NA | NA | CASSEEWDQPQHF | TGCGCCAGCAGTGAAGAGTGGGACCAGCCCCAGCATTTT
TRBJ2-1 | TRBV11-2 | NA | TRBD2 | CASRATSGRSYNEQFF | TGTGCCAGCAGGGCAACTAGCGGGAGGTCCTACAATGAGCAGTTCTTC
TRBJ1-1 | TRBV6-5 | NA | NA | CASSRQRNTEAFF | TGTGCCAGCAGTAGACAGAGGAACACTGAAGCTTTCTTT
TRBJ1-1 | TRBV5-8 | NA | NA | CASSLAPTEAFF | TGTGCCAGCAGCTTGGCCCCAACTGAAGCTTTCTTT
TRBJ1-5 | TRBV6-1 | once | TRBD1 | CASSAMLGGGISNQPQHF | TGTGCCAGCAGTGCCATGCTAGGGGGCGGAATTAGCAATCAGCCCCAGCATTTT
TRBJ1-2 | TRBV20-1 | NA | NA | CSARAGYGYTF | TGCAGTGCTAGAGCCGGATATGGCTACACCTTC
TRBJ1-4 | TRBV30 | once | TRBD1 | CAWSVGQDLGKLFF | TGTGCCTGGAGTGTCGGACAGGACTTAGGGAAACTGTTTTTT
TRBJ1-5 | TRBV30 | NA | NA | CAWTDRGGEPSNQPQHF | TGTGCCTGGACCGATCGGGGTGGGGAACCGAGCAATCAGCCCCAGCATTTT
TRBJ1-6 | TRBV19 | NA | NA | CASSSRINSPLHF | TGTGCCAGTAGTTCCCGGATTAATTCACCCCTCCACTTT
TRBJ2-7 | TRBV6-5 | NA | TRBD1 | CASSFGTGRHEQYF | TGTGCCAGCAGTTTCGGGACAGGGCGCCACGAGCAGTACTTC
TRBJ2-5 | TRBV6-5 | NA | NA | CASTPPGPGTQYF | TGTGCCAGCACTCCTCCAGGGCCAGGGACCCAGTACTTC
TRBJ2-6 | TRBV25-1 | few | NA | CASSGGRTFSGANVLTF | TGTGCCAGCAGTGGGGGACGGACCTTCTCTGGGGCCAACGTCCTGACTTTC
TRBJ2-1 | TRBV5-8 | once | TRBD1 | CASSLAVTGGREQFF | TGTGCCAGCAGCTTGGCCGTGACAGGGGGTCGTGAGCAGTTCTTC
TRBJ2-7 | TRBV19 | NA | NA | CASSIAKGRLYF | TGTGCCAGTAGTATAGCTAAAGGACGTTTGTACTTC
TRBJ1-1 | TRBV29-1 | once | NA | CSVVGAVDTEAFF | TGCAGCGTTGTAGGGGCCGTCGACACTGAAGCTTTCTTT
TRBJ1-5 | TRBV19 | once | NA | CASSIGGVGNQPQHF | TGTGCCAGTAGTATAGGAGGGGTCGGCAATCAGCCCCAGCATTTT
TRBJ2-4 | TRBV10-1 | NA | NA | CASSESGDYNIQYF | TGCGCCAGCAGTGAGTCGGGGGATTACAACATTCAGTACTTC
TRBJ2-2 | TRBV2 | NA | NA | CASRGGGELFF | TGTGCCAGCAGGGGGGGCGGGGAGCTGTTTTTT
TRBJ1-1 | TRBV30 | NA | NA | CAWNVEGLRTEAFF | TGTGCCTGGAATGTAGAGGGACTGCGCACTGAAGCTTTCTTT
TRBJ2-7 | TRBV4-3 | once | NA | CASSQDSGRSYEQYF | TGCGCCAGCAGCCAAGATTCGGGCAGATCCTACGAGCAGTACTTC
TRBJ2-1 | TRBV2 | NA | NA | CASRTKSGRNNEQFF | TGTGCCAGCAGGACTAAAAGCGGAAGAAACAATGAGCAGTTCTTC
TRBJ2-5 | TRBV29-1 | once | TRBD2 | CSVLFQREKETQYF | TGCAGCGTTCTTTTCCAGCGGGAGAAAGAGACCCAGTACTTC
TRBJ2-1 | TRBV5-6 | NA | NA | CASSLGHRFNEQFF | TGTGCCAGCAGCTTGGGGCACAGGTTTAATGAGCAGTTCTTC
TRBJ2-5 | TRBV7-2 | NA | NA | CASSPIYLQGAETQYF | TGTGCCAGCAGCCCTATCTACCTACAGGGAGCAGAGACCCAGTACTTC
TRBJ2-7 | TRBV11-2 | NA | TRBD2 | CASSLDWRGSSYEQYF | TGTGCCAGCAGCTTAGATTGGCGGGGGAGCTCCTACGAGCAGTACTTC
TRBJ2-7 | TRBV18 | NA | NA | CASSPGGDLSYEQYF | TGTGCCAGCTCACCAGGCGGGGACCTCTCCTACGAGCAGTACTTC
TRBJ2-5 | TRBV7-8 | NA | TRBD2 | CASSSRLAGGPRETQYF | TGTGCCAGCAGCTCGCGACTAGCGGGAGGGCCTCGAGAGACCCAGTACTTC
TRBJ1-4 | TRBV5-1 | NA | TRBD1 | CASSLEGQGYEKLFF | TGCGCCAGCAGCTTGGAGGGACAGGGATACGAAAAACTGTTTTTT